This T cell receptor beta chain originates from a study of cytotoxic CD8 clonotypes in ibrutinib-treated CLL (TCRdb year 2021). Regarding the research as a whole: In this cohort, approximately 14 patients were treatment-naive and more than 9 were relapsed/refractory, while about 18 had unmutated IGHV. Partial responses were observed in roughly 24 patients and complete responses in 2; after a median follow-up of around 68 months, remission was maintained in 15 or so patients and progression was observed in roughly 12. The response samples were drawn at a median of approximately 12 months into treatment, with a range of roughly 6 to 36 months. An average of about 260,000 productive templates and 94,082 productive rearrangements was obtained per sample. Longitudinal samples were obtainable from about 30% of the roughly 86 participants in the trial. Cryopreserved peripheral blood mononuclear cells were collected at three points: before therapy, at response, and at either sustained remission or disease progression. Patients were still on ibrutinib when every remission and progressive disease sample was collected. Broad study findings and their caveats: At ibrutinib response clonality went up, during sustained remission it held steady, and at progression it dropped back toward baseline. Baseline clonality was found to be higher than that of age-matched healthy donors and was strongly correlated with circulating CD8+ T-cell counts. Sustained-remission and progressing patients did not have matched sampling times, and lymph node repertoires were not examined. Public clonotypes were rare and either contracted or stayed stable during treatment, and the rise in clonality at ibrutinib response reflected the expansion of private clonotypes.

On a MiSeq, deep resolution sequencing aimed for a depth between 1 in 1 million and 1 in 200,000 T cells, with each clonotype covered 10x on average. The immunoSEQ hsTCRB Kit was used to generate TCR beta libraries. On the authors' methods: Data were analyzed with ImmunoSEQ Data Assistant and ImmunoSEQ Analyzer, with V, D and J genes assigned per IMGT definitions. Clonality, which ranges from 0 to 1, was calculated by subtracting the normalized Shannon entropy of productive rearrangement frequencies from one. Public clonotype analysis was restricted to overrepresented clonotypes comprising at least 0.05% of each patient's repertoire. Repertoires from thirteen age-matched healthy donors in immuneACCESS were used as clonality controls. The clones in this table, taken by TCRdb from immuneACCESS, are in-frame only. Not every clone is retained; where verified, under half of the shortfall comes from an unresolved V gene, and the cause of the rest is unknown. V, J and clone size reflect that table, while D and trimming were determined from the DNA. This sample comprises roughly 200,000 clones, more than 70% of them detected only once. Of the sample, over 9.5% falls within the top ten clones.

The sample's time point label, decoded: more than 10 months on ibrutinib. For TCR beta library preparation, approximately 2 micrograms of genomic DNA were isolated from cryopreserved PBMCs. High-throughput TCR beta sequencing was performed on longitudinal blood samples from CLL patients receiving ibrutinib monotherapy. The patients took part in an open-label, single-center phase 2 trial of ibrutinib monotherapy. Of note for this clone: Its specific antigen is unknown. The record has no base qualities; no much larger clone is one base away.

Reading the germline V gene (reference sequence) gives CDR1 LNHDA and CDR2 SQIVND. The germline ends are 16 bases apart after V is trimmed by 10 bases and J by 0 bases. The CDR3 numbers 16 residues from cysteine through phenylalanine. The CDR3 DNA has 48 bases and is translated from base 1. The chain is encoded by TRBV19 joined to TRBJ2-6; the D region is possibly TRBD1 or TRBD2, each matching across 5 bases. The clonotype originates from a human donor with chronic lymphocytic leukemia. Material: PBMCs, obtained after 12 months of ibrutinib treatment. The CDR3 region has the sequence CATIRDDRSGANVLTF. At the DNA level, the sequence is TGTGCCACCATTAGGGACGACCGCTCTGGGGCCAACGTCCTGACTTTC.